This TCR beta chain is from a study of blood T cell repertoires in COVID-19. Study summary: Samples representing acute and convalescent COVID-19 were sourced from the United States, Italy and Spain. T cells, B-cell-depleted T cells, or PBMCs supplied cDNA or gDNA.

In the original processing: Estimated nucleated cell counts came from reference gene primer amplification. Repertoires were generated with immunoSEQ multiplex PCR, while TCRdb's copy carries only in-frame clones and drops some. V and J calls and clone size are as listed in that table; D and trimming were resolved from the DNA. The table records 150,000 to 180,000 clones, roughly 88% of them present only once. Sequencing was carried out using peripheral blood. This receptor was taken from a woman between 50 and 59 years old with acute or convalescent COVID-19.

The CDR3 region has the DNA TGTGCCAGCAGCATAGGACAGGACAGCAATCAGCCCCAGCATTTT. Amino acids: CASSIGQDSNQPQHF. V and J are TRBV5-6 and TRBJ1-5; 7 bases agree with TRBD1. The CDR3 is 15 amino acids. Germline assignment: CDR1 SGHDT and CDR2 YYEEEE. J gave up 1 base and V 4 bases, and 5 bases lay outside the gene matches.